A single sample gave rise to the 17 T cell receptor beta chains below, sequenced in a study of blood T cells in healthy people across ages. Alongside a J-beta primer mix, a sample-barcoded 5' primer served in a second PCR lasting about 7 to 11 cycles. TCRdb independently ran MiXCR on the 5' RACE reads; one entry per CDR3 protein. The sample holds fewer than 2,000,000 distinct CDR3 sequences, 30% to 40% seen once. Sequencing was done on a sample of blood. These receptors came from a woman in her 30s in good health.

This clonotype was observed a few times. The J gene is TRBJ1-1, the V gene TRBV4-1; D remains ambiguous. V was pared by 0 bases and J by 4 bases, with 15 bases between. Germline loops: CDR1 MGHRA, CDR2 YSYEKL. The CDR3 covers 16 residues. CDR3 residues: CASSQENTYSATEAFF. CDR3 DNA: TGCGCCAGCAGCCAAGAGAACACCTACTCGGCCACTGAAGCTTTCTTT.

The chain recombines TRBV11-2 with TRBJ2-3; D gene uncertain. The CDR3 spans 14 residues. Germline assignment: CDR1 SGHAT and CDR2 FQNNGV. V was pared by 2 bases and J by 3 bases, with 9 bases between. CDR3 nucleotide sequence: TGTGCCAGCAGCTTAAGTAAGAGGACAGATACGCAGTATTTT. It yields the protein CASSLSKRTDTQYF.

This clonotype has only a few counts. The genes are TRBV9 and TRBJ2-1; 11 bases map to TRBD2. V gave up 4 bases and J gave up 6 bases; unmatched junction bases: 9. Germline-derived CDR1 and CDR2 are SGDLS and YYNGEE. The CDR3 runs 16 residues. The CDR3 DNA reads as TGTGCCAGCAGCTCCAGTAGCGGGAGGGCCTCCAATGAGCAGTTCTTC. This encodes CASSSSSGRASNEQFF.

This clonotype showed up just a few times. The CDR3 coding sequence is TGTGCCAGCAGTTACAGGGGGGACGGGGATGAGCAGTTCTTC. Its protein is CASSYRGDGDEQFF. The V gene is TRBV6-5, the J gene TRBJ2-1, with D perhaps matching TRBD1 or TRBD2 (6 bases each). Germline V gene sequence: CDR1 MNHEY, CDR2 SVGAGI. This CDR3 region has 14 residues. Trimming took off 2 bases at V and 8 bases at J, with 13 bases between the two ends.

In its sample, this clonotype was seen a few times. The chain couples TRBV6-4 to TRBJ2-4; the D is unclear. V shed 7 bases and J shed 0 bases, with 10 bases lying between them. The CDR3 covers 14 residues. Germline CDR1 reads MRHNA; CDR2 reads SNTAGT. CDR3: CASNRPIAKNIQYF. Here the CDR3 DNA reads TGTGCCAGCAACCGCCCCATAGCCAAAAACATTCAGTACTTC.

The chain combines TRBV27 with TRBJ1-1; D is unclear. With 2 bases removed from V and 1 base from J, the gap between germline ends came to 11 bases. The CDR3 loop spans 15 amino acids. Germline V lookup: CDR1 MNHEY, CDR2 SMNVEV (reference sequence). The CDR3 DNA is TGTGCCAGCAGTTTAGTGAGCCTACCGAACACTGAAGCTTTCTTT. Its translation is CASSLVSLPNTEAFF.

This clonotype turned up a few times. The junction departs from the called germline gene at one end, perhaps through a read error. The J gene is TRBJ2-4, the V gene TRBV5-6, with 7 bases lining up with TRBD1. The CDR3 is 13 residues long. CDR1 is SGHDT and CDR2 is YYEEEE in the germline V gene. The CDR3 spells CAGSYGTENIQYF. The CDR3 DNA sequence: TGTGCCGGCAGCTACGGGACAGAAAACATTCAGTACTTC.

This chain links TRBV5-1 with TRBJ2-5, with D possibly being TRBD1 (6 bases). Germline lookup yields CDR1 SGHRS and CDR2 YFSETQ. This CDR3 region has 13 residues. V shed 6 bases and J shed 1 base, with 10 bases lying between them. CDR3 coding DNA: TGCGCCAGCAATTGGGGGCTCCAAGAGACCCAGTACTTC. Its protein is CASNWGLQETQYF.

The chain carries TRBV5-6 and TRBJ2-6, with D unclear. The germline V gene has CDR1 SGHDT and CDR2 YYEEEE. This CDR3 has 16 amino acids. V was pared by 3 bases and J by 3 bases, with 13 bases between. This CDR3 is CASSSTSRVGANVLTF. CDR3 sequence (DNA): TGTGCCAGCAGCTCCACGTCGCGCGTTGGGGCCAACGTCCTGACTTTC.

Note on this clonotype: Lacking the conserved final phenylalanine or tryptophan, this CDR3 likely reflects a read error. This chain uses TRBV28 with TRBJ2-7; 8 positions agree with TRBD1. Germline V gene data show CDR1 as MDHEN and CDR2 as SYDVKM. The CDR3 spans 16 residues. V gave up 6 bases and J gave up 3 bases; unmatched junction bases: 13. The CDR3 DNA sequence: TGTGCCAGCAGGGGCACGCCCGGGACAGGAATCTACGAGCAGTACTGC. This encodes CASRGTPGTGIYEQYC.

This chain uses TRBV21-1 with TRBJ1-1. TRBV21-1 is recorded as a pseudogene. The CDR3 runs to 14 residues. The CDR3 protein is CASSDRDFSTEAFF. In DNA, the CDR3 is TGTGCCAGCAGCGACCGGGACTTTTCCACTGAAGCTTTCTTT.

DNA of the CDR3: TGTGCCAGCAGCTGCCTCGGGGAGAACTACGAGCAGTACTTC. The encoded protein is CASSCLGENYEQYF. V usage is TRBV7-2 and J usage is TRBJ2-7, with D perhaps matching TRBD2 (5 bases). The CDR3 is 14 amino acids. Trimming took 4 bases from V and 3 from J, leaving 13 bases between them. CDR1 is SGHTA and CDR2 is FQGNSA in the germline V gene.

This clonotype was recorded a few times. An end of the junction does not agree with germline; a read error may underlie this. The genes are TRBV7-8 and TRBJ1-4, with no clear D. The CDR3 is 13 amino acids. CDR1 and CDR2 from the germline V gene are SGHVS and FQNEAQ. The CDR3 region has the DNA TGTGCCAGCAGTTATGCAGAGAATGTAAAACTGTTTTTT. This encodes CASSYAENVKLFF.

This clonotype was detected a few times. The chain combines TRBV13 with TRBJ2-3; 8 nucleotides agree with TRBD2. Losses at the gene ends were 7 bases for V and 3 bases for J; bases not matched to a gene: 12. This CDR3 region has 16 residues. Per germline, CDR1 PRHDT and CDR2 FYEKMQ (reference sequence). CDR3 in DNA: TGTGCCAGCAACTCTCTTTCGGGGGGGAAGACAGATACGCAGTATTTT. Protein: CASNSLSGGKTDTQYF.

Only a few counts were recorded for this clonotype. J is TRBJ2-7 and V is TRBV28, with D tentatively TRBD1 (5 bases). Trimming pared 5 bases from V and 2 bases from J, leaving 16 bases between. The CDR3 extends over 15 amino acids. Germline V gene data show CDR1 as MDHEN and CDR2 as SYDVKM. In nucleotides, the CDR3 is TGTGCCAGCAGTCCCGGACATGCCACTCCCTACGAGCAGTACTTC. Its protein product is CASSPGHATPYEQYF.

This clonotype showed up just a few times. The V call is TRBV20-1, the J call TRBJ1-2; D is perhaps TRBD1 (5 bases). The V end lost 3 bases, the J end lost 6 bases, and 14 bases lay between the germline ends. CDR1 and CDR2 (germline): DFQATT, SNEGSKA (reference sequence). The CDR3 spans 13 residues. DNA of the CDR3: TGCAGTGCTAGTCTTGGGACGAGAGATGGCTACACCTTC. It translates to CSASLGTRDGYTF.

The chain recombines TRBV14 with TRBJ2-1, with TRBD2 identical over 7 bases. Germline loops: CDR1 SGHDN, CDR2 FVKESK. After removal of 4 bases from V and 10 bases from J, the junction contained 19 bases not matched to a gene. The CDR3 consists of 17 residues. The CDR3 region is CASSPKLGLAAFGEQFF. The CDR3 DNA follows: TGTGCCAGCAGCCCAAAGTTAGGCCTAGCGGCCTTCGGGGAGCAGTTCTTC.